The TCR beta chain under discussion was sequenced for a study of regulatory T cells in long-lasting Graves disease. Both iRepertoire HTBI primers and Arm-PCR of CDR3 regions were used to build the TCR beta libraries. TCRdb reprocessed the multiplex PCR reads via MiXCR and lists one record per CDR3 protein. Seen here are about 340,000 distinct CDR3 sequences, 15% to 20% observed once, and the top ten hold roughly 29%. Noted time point: persistent/refractory GD, antithyroid drugs over 5 years with positive TRAb. Construction of the TCR library relied on RNA isolated from PBMCs. Notes on the study in general: Graves' patients with persistent disease showed TCR diversity lower than patients newly diagnosed.

This clonotype was detected many times. No antigen is known for it. The TCR originated in a female donor with Graves disease. The material was peripheral blood mononuclear cells (PBMCs), obtained when the disease was refractory, from a patient treated with antithyroid drugs.

CDR3 sequence: CATSGVSGGIGELFF. DNA of the CDR3: TGTGCCACCAGTGGAGTATCAGGGGGCATCGGGGAGCTGTTTTTT. The rearrangement uses TRBV24-1 and TRBJ2-2; TRBD1 matches 8 bases. Germline V lookup: CDR1 KGHDR, CDR2 SFDVKD. The J segment lost 7 bases and the V segment lost 5 bases, leaving 8 bases of the junction unmatched. The length of the CDR3 is 15 residues.